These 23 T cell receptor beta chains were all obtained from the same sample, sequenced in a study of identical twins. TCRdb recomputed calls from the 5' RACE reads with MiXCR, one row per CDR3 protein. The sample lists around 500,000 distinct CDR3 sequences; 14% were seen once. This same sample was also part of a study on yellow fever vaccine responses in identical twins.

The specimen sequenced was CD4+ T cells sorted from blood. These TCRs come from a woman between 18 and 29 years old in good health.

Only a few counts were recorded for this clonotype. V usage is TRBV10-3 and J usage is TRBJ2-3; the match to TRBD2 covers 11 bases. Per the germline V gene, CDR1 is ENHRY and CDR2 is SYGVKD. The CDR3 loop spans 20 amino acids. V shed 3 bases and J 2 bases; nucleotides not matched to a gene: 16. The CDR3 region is CAISDRDTLSGRAATDTQYF. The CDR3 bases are TGTGCCATCAGTGACCGGGACACCCTTAGCGGGAGGGCCGCCACAGATACGCAGTATTTT.

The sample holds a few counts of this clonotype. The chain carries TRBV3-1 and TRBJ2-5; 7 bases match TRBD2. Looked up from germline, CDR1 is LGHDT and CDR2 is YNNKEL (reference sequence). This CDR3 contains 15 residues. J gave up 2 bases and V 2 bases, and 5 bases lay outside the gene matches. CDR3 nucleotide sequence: TGTGCCAGCAGCCAAAAGGGACTACAACAAGAGACCCAGTACTTC. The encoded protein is CASSQKGLQQETQYF.

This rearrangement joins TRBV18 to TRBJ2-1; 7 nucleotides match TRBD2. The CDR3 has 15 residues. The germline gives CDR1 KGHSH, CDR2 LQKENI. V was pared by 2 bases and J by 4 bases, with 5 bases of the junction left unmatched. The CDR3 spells CASSPVAGDYNEQFF. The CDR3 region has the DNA TGTGCCAGCTCACCAGTGGCGGGGGATTACAATGAGCAGTTCTTC. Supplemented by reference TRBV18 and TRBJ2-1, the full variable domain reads NAGVMQNPRHLVRRRGQEARLRCSPMKGHSHVYWYRQLPEEGLKFMVYLQKENIIDESGMPKERFSAEFPKEGPSILRIQQVVRGDSAAYFCASSPVAGDYNEQFFGPGTRLTVL.

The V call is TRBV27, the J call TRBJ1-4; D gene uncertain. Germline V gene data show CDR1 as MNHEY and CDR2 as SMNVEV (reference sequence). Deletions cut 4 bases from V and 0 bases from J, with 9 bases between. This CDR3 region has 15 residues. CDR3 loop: CASSSRLSTNEKLFF. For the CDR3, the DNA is TGTGCCAGCAGTTCAAGACTATCAACTAATGAAAAACTGTTTTTT.

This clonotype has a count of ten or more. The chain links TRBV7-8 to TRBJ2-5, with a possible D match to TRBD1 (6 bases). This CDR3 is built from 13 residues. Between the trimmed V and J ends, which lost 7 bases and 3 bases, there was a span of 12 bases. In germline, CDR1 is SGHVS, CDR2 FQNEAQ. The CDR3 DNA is TGTGCCAGCACCCAAGGGGGAAAAGAGACCCAGTACTTC. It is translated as CASTQGGKETQYF. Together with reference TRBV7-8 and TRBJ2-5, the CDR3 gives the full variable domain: GAGVSQSPRYKVAKRGQDVALRCDPISGHVSLFWYQQALGQGPEFLTYFQNEAQLDKSGLPSDRFFAERPEGSVSTLKIQRTQQEDSAVYLCASTQGGKETQYFGPGTRLLVL.

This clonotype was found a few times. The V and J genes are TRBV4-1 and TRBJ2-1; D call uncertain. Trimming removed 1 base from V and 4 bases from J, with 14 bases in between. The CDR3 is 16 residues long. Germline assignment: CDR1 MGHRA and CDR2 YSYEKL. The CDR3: CASSQASSSLYNEQFF. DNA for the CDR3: TGCGCCAGCAGCCAAGCCTCTTCGTCCTTATACAATGAGCAGTTCTTC.

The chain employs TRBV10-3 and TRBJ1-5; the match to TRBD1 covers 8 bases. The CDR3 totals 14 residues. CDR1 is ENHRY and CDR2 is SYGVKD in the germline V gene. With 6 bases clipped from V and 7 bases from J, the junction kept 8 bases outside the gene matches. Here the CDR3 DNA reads TGTGCCATCAGATCGGACAGGGCAAGCCAGCCCCAGCATTTT. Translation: CAIRSDRASQPQHF.

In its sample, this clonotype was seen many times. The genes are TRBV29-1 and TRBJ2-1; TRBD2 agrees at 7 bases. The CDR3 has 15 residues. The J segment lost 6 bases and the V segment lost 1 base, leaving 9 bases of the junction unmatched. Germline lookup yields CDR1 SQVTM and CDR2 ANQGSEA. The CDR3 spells CSVEASSGVRNEQFF. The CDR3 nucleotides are TGCAGCGTTGAAGCTTCCAGCGGGGTCCGCAATGAGCAGTTCTTC.

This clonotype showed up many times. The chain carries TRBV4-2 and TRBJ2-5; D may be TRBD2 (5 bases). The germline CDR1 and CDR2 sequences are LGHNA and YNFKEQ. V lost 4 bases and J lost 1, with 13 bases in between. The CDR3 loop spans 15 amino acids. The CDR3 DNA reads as TGTGCCAGCAGCCGGGCGCGGGCTAGCCAAGAGACCCAGTACTTC. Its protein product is CASSRARASQETQYF.

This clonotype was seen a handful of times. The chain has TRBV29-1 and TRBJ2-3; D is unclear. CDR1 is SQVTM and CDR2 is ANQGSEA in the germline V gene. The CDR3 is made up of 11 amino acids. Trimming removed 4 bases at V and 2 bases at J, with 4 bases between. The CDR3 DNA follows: TGCAGCGTTGGGTTCACAGATACGCAGTATTTT. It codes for CSVGFTDTQYF.

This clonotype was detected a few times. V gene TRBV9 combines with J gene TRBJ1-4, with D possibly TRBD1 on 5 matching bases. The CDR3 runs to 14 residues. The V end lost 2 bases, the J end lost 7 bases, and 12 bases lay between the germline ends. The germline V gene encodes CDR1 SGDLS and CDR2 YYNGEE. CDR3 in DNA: TGTGCCAGCAGCGTTCGGGACGACGGTGAAAAACTGTTTTTT. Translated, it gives CASSVRDDGEKLFF.

CDR3 sequence: CASSLLRGLDNEQFF. The CDR3 region has the DNA TGTGCCAGCAGCCTGCTCCGGGGGCTCGACAATGAGCAGTTCTTC. V usage is TRBV7-2 and J usage is TRBJ2-1; perhaps D is TRBD1 or TRBD2 (6 bases each). Trimming cost V 5 bases and J 5 bases, with 16 bases left between them. There are 15 residues in the CDR3. The V gene's germline CDR1 is SGHTA and CDR2 FQGNSA.

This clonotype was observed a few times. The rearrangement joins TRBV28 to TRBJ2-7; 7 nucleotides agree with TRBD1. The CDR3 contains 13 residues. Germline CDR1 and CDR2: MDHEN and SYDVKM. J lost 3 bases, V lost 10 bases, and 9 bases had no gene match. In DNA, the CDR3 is TGTGCCACCATGGATCCAGGGGGCTACGAGCAGTACTTC. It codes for CATMDPGGYEQYF.

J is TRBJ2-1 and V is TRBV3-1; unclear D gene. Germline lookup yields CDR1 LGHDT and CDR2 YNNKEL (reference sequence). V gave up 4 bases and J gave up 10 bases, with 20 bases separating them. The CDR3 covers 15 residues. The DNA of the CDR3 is TGTGCCAGCAGCCCGCCCCCCCTTGCCCGGAGCGAGCAGTTCTTC. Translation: CASSPPPLARSEQFF.

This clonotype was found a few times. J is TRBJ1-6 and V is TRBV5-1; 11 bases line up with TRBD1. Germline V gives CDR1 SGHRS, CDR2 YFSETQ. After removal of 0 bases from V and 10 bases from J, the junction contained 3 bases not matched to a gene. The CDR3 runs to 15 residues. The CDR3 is CASSLVGQGGSPLHF. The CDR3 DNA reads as TGCGCCAGCAGCTTGGTGGGACAGGGGGGATCACCCCTCCACTTT. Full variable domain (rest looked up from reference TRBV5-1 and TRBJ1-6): KAGVTQTPRYLIKTRGQQVTLSCSPISGHRSVSWYQQTPGQGLQFLFEYFSETQRNKGNFPGRFSGRQFSNSRSEMNVSTLELGDSALYLCASSLVGQGGSPLHFGNGTRLTVT.

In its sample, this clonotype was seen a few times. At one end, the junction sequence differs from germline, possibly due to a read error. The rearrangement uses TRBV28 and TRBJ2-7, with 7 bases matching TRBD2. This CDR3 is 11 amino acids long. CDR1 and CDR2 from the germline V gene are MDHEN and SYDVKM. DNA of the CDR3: TGTGCCAGCAGTCAAGGACTAGTCACGATCTTC. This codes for CASSQGLVTIF.

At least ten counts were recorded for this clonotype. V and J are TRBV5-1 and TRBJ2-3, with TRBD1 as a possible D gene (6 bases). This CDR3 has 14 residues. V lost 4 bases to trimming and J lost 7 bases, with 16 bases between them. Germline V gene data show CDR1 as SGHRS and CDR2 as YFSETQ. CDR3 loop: CASSGTGTSNTQYF. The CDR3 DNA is TGCGCCAGCAGCGGAACCGGGACAAGTAATACGCAGTATTTT.

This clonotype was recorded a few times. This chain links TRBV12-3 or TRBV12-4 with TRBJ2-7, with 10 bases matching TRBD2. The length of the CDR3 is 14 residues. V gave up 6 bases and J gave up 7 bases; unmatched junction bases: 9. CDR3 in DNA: TGTGCCAGCAGGCAAGCGGGAGGGCCGAAGGAGCAGTACTTC. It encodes CASRQAGGPKEQYF.

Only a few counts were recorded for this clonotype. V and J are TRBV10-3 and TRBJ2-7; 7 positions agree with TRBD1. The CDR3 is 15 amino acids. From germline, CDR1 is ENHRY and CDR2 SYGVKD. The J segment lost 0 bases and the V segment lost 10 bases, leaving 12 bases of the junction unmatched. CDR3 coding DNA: TGTGCCACATCTGCCCGGGACAGATCCTCCTACGAGCAGTACTTC. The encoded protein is CATSARDRSSYEQYF.

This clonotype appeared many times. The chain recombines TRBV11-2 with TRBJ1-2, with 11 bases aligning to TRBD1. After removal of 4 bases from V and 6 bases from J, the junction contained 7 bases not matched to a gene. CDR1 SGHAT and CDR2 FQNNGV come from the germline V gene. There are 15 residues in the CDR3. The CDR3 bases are TGTGCCAGCAGCTCTCGGACAGGGGGCGAGGATGGCTACACCTTC. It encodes CASSSRTGGEDGYTF.

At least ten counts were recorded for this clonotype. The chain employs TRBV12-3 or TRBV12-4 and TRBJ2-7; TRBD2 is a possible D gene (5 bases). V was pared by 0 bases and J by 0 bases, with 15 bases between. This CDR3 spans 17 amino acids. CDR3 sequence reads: CASSLALRGLSSYEQYF. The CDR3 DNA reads TGTGCCAGCAGTTTAGCGCTTCGGGGTCTGAGCTCCTACGAGCAGTACTTC.

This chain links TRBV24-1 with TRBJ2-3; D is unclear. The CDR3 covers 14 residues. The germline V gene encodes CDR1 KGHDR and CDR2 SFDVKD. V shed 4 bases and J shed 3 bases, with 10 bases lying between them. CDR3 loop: CATSETTFTDTQYF. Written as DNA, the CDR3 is TGTGCCACCAGTGAGACGACTTTTACAGATACGCAGTATTTT.

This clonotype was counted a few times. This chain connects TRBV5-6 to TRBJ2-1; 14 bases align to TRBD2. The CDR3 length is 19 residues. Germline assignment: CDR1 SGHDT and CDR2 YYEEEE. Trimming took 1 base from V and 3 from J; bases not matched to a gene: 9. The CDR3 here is CASSLRETSGGARYNEQFF. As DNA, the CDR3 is TGTGCCAGCAGCTTGCGGGAGACTAGCGGGGGGGCCCGCTACAATGAGCAGTTCTTC.